Sequencing of this TCR beta chain was carried out in a study of cytomegalovirus exposure and HLA in healthy donors. Study-level findings and limits: Among the CMV-associated chains, three were confirmed in vitro as specific for CMV antigens.

In regard to this clone: As yet, its antigen is unknown.

The germline V gene encodes CDR1 LGHNA and CDR2 YNFKEQ. Trimming took 3 bases from V and 0 from J, leaving 24 bases between them. The length of the CDR3 is 20 residues. Use of 60 Vbeta and 13 Jbeta primers characterized the PCR. Measured with immunoSEQ multiplex PCR; TCRdb has only the in-frame clones, and not every one. This sample yields approximately 250,000 clones, of which over 75% are seen a single time; 0.4% to 0.6% belongs to the top ten. This rearrangement joins TRBV4-2 to TRBJ2-4; TRBD2 might be the D (5 bases). This receptor was obtained from a boy aged 5-17 years in good health and CMV-seronegative. What was sequenced was PBMCs. The CDR3 DNA sequence: TGTGCCAGCAGCCACGAGCCCCGGGGTATGACTGACATAGCCAAAAACATTCAGTACTTC. Residues: CASSHEPRGMTDIAKNIQYF.